This T cell receptor (beta chain) was captured by sequencing in a study of blood T cell repertoires in COVID-19. Study in general: The United States, Italy and Spain provided the acute and convalescent COVID-19 samples.

CDR1 MNHEY and CDR2 SVGAGI come from the germline V gene. The CDR3 sequence is 15 residues long. V was clipped by 6 bases and J by 6 bases; unmatched bases: 11. The method was immunoSEQ multiplex PCR; TCRdb's version includes in-frame clones alone and lacks a portion of them. The sample has some 350,000 clones; roughly 89% are singletons. The TCR was taken from a woman between 18 and 29 years old who had recovered from COVID-19. The chain joins TRBV6-5 to TRBJ1-5; 7 nucleotides match TRBD1. Sequences were obtained from peripheral blood. For the CDR3, the DNA is TGTGCCAGCAGCTCAGACAGGGAAGATATTCAGCCCCAGCATTTT. Translation gives CASSSDREDIQPQHF.